Each of the 14 T cell receptor beta chains below was sequenced from the same sample in a study of early T cells in non-severe SARS-CoV-2 infection. TCRdb analysed the 5' RACE reads with MiXCR anew, one entry per CDR3 protein. This table has 20,000 to 25,000 distinct CDR3 sequences, about 3.7% appearing once. Sequencing used whole blood. The receptors stem from an adult who was a healthcare worker with PCR-confirmed SARS-CoV-2 infection or an uninfected control (not recorded which).

This clonotype has at least ten counts. The V and J genes are TRBV5-5 and TRBJ2-3; 10 bases are shared with TRBD2. Germline trimming cut 1 base from V and 2 bases from J; bases unmatched to any gene: 7. The CDR3 contains 17 residues. From germline, CDR1 is SGHKS and CDR2 YYEKEE (reference sequence). In DNA, the CDR3 is TGTGCCAGCAGCTTGTCTACTAGCGGGGCCTACACAGATACGCAGTATTTT. Protein sequence: CASSLSTSGAYTDTQYF.

This chain links TRBV11-2 with TRBJ2-3; unclear D gene. Germline values: CDR1 SGHAT, CDR2 FQNNGV. V dropped 4 bases and J dropped 2 bases, with 13 bases sitting between them. The CDR3 totals 15 residues. CDR3 region: CASSSLDAFTDTQYF. DNA of the CDR3: TGTGCCAGCAGCTCGTTGGACGCGTTCACAGATACGCAGTATTTT. The whole variable domain, remainder taken from reference TRBV11-2 and TRBJ2-3, is EAGVAQSPRYKIIEKRQSVAFWCNPISGHATLYWYQQILGQGPKLLIQFQNNGVVDDSQLPKDRFSAERLKGVDSTLKIQPAKLEDSAVYLCASSSLDAFTDTQYFGPGTRLTVL.

This clonotype appeared many times. The junction departs from the called germline gene at one end, perhaps through a read error. The J gene is TRBJ1-6, the V gene TRBV4-3, with TRBD1 identical over 9 bases. CDR3 length: 16 residues. Germline CDR1 and CDR2: LGHNA and YSLEER. This CDR3 reads CASSQDRGSYNSPLHF. Here the CDR3 DNA reads TGCGCCAGCAGTCAAGACAGGGGGTCCTATAATTCACCCCTCCACTTT.

This clonotype was seen a handful of times. This chain uses TRBV6-5 with TRBJ1-2; TRBD1 matches at 7 bases. The CDR3 consists of 15 residues. V dropped 6 bases and J dropped 4; count of bases not matched to a gene: 11. Looked up from germline, CDR1 is MNHEY and CDR2 is SVGAGI. CDR3 nucleotides: TGTGCCAGCAGCCCCTGGACAGGAGGAACCTATGGCTACACCTTC. Translation: CASSPWTGGTYGYTF.

This clonotype was seen only a few times. The J gene is TRBJ2-7, the V gene TRBV27; possible D gene TRBD1, 6 bases. The CDR3 totals 14 residues. Germline values: CDR1 MNHEY, CDR2 SMNVEV (reference sequence). The V end lost 3 bases, the J end lost 3 bases, and 12 bases lay between the germline ends. The CDR3 reads CASSLSDSLYEQYF. CDR3 in DNA: TGTGCCAGCAGTTTGTCGGACAGCCTCTACGAGCAGTACTTC.

This clonotype was picked up many times. V usage is TRBV29-1 and J usage is TRBJ2-7; the match to TRBD2 covers 12 bases. Germline V CDR1 and CDR2: SQVTM, ANQGSEA. V gave up 7 bases and J gave up 4 bases; unmatched junction bases: 17. CDR3 length: 17 residues. CDR3 coding DNA: TGCAGCGCCTCGCGGGGATCTAGCGGGGGGGCCAGGTACGAGCAGTACTTC. It yields the protein CSASRGSSGGARYEQYF.

This clonotype is judged medium-sized. This chain joins TRBV11-2 and TRBJ2-3; TRBD1 agrees at 11 bases. This CDR3 region has 17 residues. From germline, CDR1 is SGHAT and CDR2 FQNNGV. After removal of 5 bases from V and 2 bases from J, the junction contained 9 bases not matched to a gene. The CDR3, as DNA: TGTGCCAGCAGCCCGCAAGGACAGGGGGCCTACACAGATACGCAGTATTTT. This gives the protein CASSPQGQGAYTDTQYF.

This clonotype was recorded many times. The chain joins TRBV28 to TRBJ2-5; TRBD2 matches at 8 bases. Trimming at V came to 6 bases and at J to 1 base, leaving 7 bases not matched to a gene. The germline V gene has CDR1 MDHEN and CDR2 SYDVKM. CDR3 length: 15 residues. The CDR3 coding sequence is TGTGCCAGCAGACCCAGCGGGGGTCCCCAAGAGACCCAGTACTTC. This encodes CASRPSGGPQETQYF.

The V call is TRBV7-3, the J call TRBJ2-1, with 11 bases fitting TRBD2. The CDR3 length is 17 residues. V was clipped by 5 bases and J by 1 base; unmatched bases: 7. Germline V CDR1 and CDR2: SGHTA, FQGTGA. The CDR3 sequence: CASSHSGRAGSYNEQFF. The CDR3 coding sequence is TGTGCCAGCAGCCATAGCGGGAGGGCTGGGTCCTACAATGAGCAGTTCTTC.

This clonotype was detected many times. This chain joins TRBV27 and TRBJ1-6; 8 bases align to TRBD1. CDR3 length: 16 amino acids. Germline CDR1 is MNHEY and CDR2 is SMNVEV (reference sequence). The ends lost 1 base at V and 7 bases at J; junction bases unmatched: 6. For the CDR3, the DNA is TGTGCCAGCAGTTTATATGGACAGGGCCTAAATTCACCCCTCCACTTT. Amino acids: CASSLYGQGLNSPLHF.

This chain joins TRBV12-3 or TRBV12-4 and TRBJ1-1; D not certain. V was shortened by 7 bases and J by 0 bases, with 12 bases between the two germline ends. The CDR3 loop spans 14 amino acids. CDR3 loop: CASTPQSMNTEAFF. CDR3 in DNA: TGTGCCAGCACCCCACAGAGTATGAACACTGAAGCTTTCTTT.

This clonotype was detected many times. This sequence joins TRBV24-1 and TRBJ2-1; D gene unclear. The CDR3 has 15 amino acids. Germline values: CDR1 KGHDR, CDR2 SFDVKD. V dropped 1 base and J dropped 0 bases, with 6 bases sitting between them. The CDR3 here is CATSDFDSSYNEQFF. CDR3 DNA sequence: TGTGCCACCAGTGATTTCGATAGCTCCTACAATGAGCAGTTCTTC.

This clonotype was seen at least ten times. The V call is TRBV24-1, the J call TRBJ1-2; no clear D gene. V dropped 6 bases and J dropped 5 bases, with 9 bases sitting between them. CDR1 and CDR2 from the germline V gene are KGHDR and SFDVKD. This CDR3 spans 12 amino acids. The CDR3 bases are TGTGCCACCAGTAAGGGTTCGTATGGCTACACCTTC. Residues: CATSKGSYGYTF.

This clonotype was detected many times. J is TRBJ2-3 and V is TRBV20-1; D remains ambiguous. The germline V gene encodes CDR1 DFQATT and CDR2 SNEGSKA (reference sequence). The CDR3 loop spans 14 amino acids. V lost 6 bases and J lost 1, with 14 bases in between. The CDR3 loop is CSALESSGTDTQYF. The CDR3 DNA reads TGCAGTGCCCTCGAGAGCTCGGGCACAGATACGCAGTATTTT.